These T cell receptor beta chains were read from a single sample in a study of blood T cell repertoires in COVID-19. Method: immunoSEQ multiplex PCR; TCRdb's copy keeps in-frame clones and lacks some. The sample yields about 31,000 clones, more than 75% seen once. Sequencing used peripheral blood. The source of these receptors is an older man with active or convalescent COVID-19. Both conserved end residues are part of each CDR3. D genes are given only for firm matches. Size values are once, few and many counts, or a class for expanded clones, and some rows have none.

CDR3: CASSPGGLGGYTF
DNA: TGTGCCAGCAGCCCGGGGGGCCTAGGTGGCTACACCTTC
J: TRBJ1-2
length: 13
size: -
V: TRBV7-3
D: -

CDR3: CASSDLAGVSDTQYF
DNA: TGTGCCAGCAGTGACCTAGCGGGAGTCTCAGATACGCAGTATTTT
J: TRBJ2-3
length: 15
size: -
V: TRBV2
D: TRBD2

CDR3: CAISGFRASGNEQFF
DNA: TGTGCCATCAGTGGGTTTCGGGCTAGCGGCAATGAGCAGTTCTTC
J: TRBJ2-1
length: 15
size: -
V: TRBV10-3
D: TRBD2

CDR3: CAVNRGTNTEAFF
DNA: TGTGCCGTAAACAGGGGGACGAACACTGAAGCTTTCTTT
J: TRBJ1-1
length: 13
size: -
V: TRBV30
D: TRBD1

CDR3: CASSLAISGNTIYF
DNA: TGTGCCAGCAGCTTAGCCATCTCTGGAAACACCATATATTTT
J: TRBJ1-3
length: 14
size: -
V: TRBV7-2
D: -

CDR3: CASSFRIAGAGNEQFF
DNA: TGTGCCAGCAGCTTTCGTATAGCGGGAGCCGGCAATGAGCAGTTCTTC
J: TRBJ2-1
length: 16
size: -
V: TRBV3-1/TRBV3-2
D: TRBD2

CDR3: CASSGTSGRGRNEQFF
DNA: TGTGCCAGCAGCGGGACTAGCGGGAGGGGTCGCAATGAGCAGTTCTTC
J: TRBJ2-1
length: 16
size: once
V: TRBV7-9
D: TRBD2

CDR3: CASSLGVDLRSSYNSPLHF
DNA: TGTGCCAGCAGCTTAGGCGTGGATTTAAGGAGCTCCTATAATTCACCCCTCCACTTT
J: TRBJ1-6
length: 19
size: -
V: TRBV7-2
D: -

CDR3: CATSGTGQAYGYTF
DNA: TGTGCCACCAGTGGGACGGGACAGGCCTATGGCTACACCTTC
J: TRBJ1-2
length: 14
size: few
V: TRBV24-1
D: TRBD1

CDR3: CASSYRGPSPLHF
DNA: TGTGCCAGCAGTTACAGGGGGCCTTCACCCCTCCACTTT
J: TRBJ1-6
length: 13
size: -
V: TRBV27
D: TRBD1

CDR3: CASSYSRGGKAYEQYF
DNA: TGTGCCAGCAGTTACTCTAGGGGGGGCAAGGCCTACGAGCAGTACTTC
J: TRBJ2-7
length: 16
size: -
V: TRBV6-5
D: -

CDR3: CASSLWQGGLGTGELFF
DNA: TGTGCCAGCAGCTTATGGCAGGGGGGCCTGGGCACCGGGGAGCTGTTTTTT
J: TRBJ2-2
length: 17
size: -
V: TRBV27
D: -

CDR3: CASRASGGFYEQYF
DNA: TGTGCCAGCAGGGCCTCGGGGGGGTTCTACGAGCAGTACTTC
J: TRBJ2-7
length: 14
size: -
V: TRBV6-5
D: TRBD2

CDR3: CASSSQGYNEQFF
DNA: TGCGCCAGCAGCTCGCAGGGGTACAATGAGCAGTTCTTC
J: TRBJ2-1
length: 13
size: -
V: TRBV5-1
D: -

CDR3: CASSNTGGNSPLHF
DNA: TGTGCCAGTAGTAACACAGGGGGGAATTCACCCCTCCACTTT
J: TRBJ1-6
length: 14
size: -
V: TRBV19
D: TRBD1

CDR3: CASRIGTVPGNTIYF
DNA: TGTGCCAGCAGGATAGGGACAGTTCCTGGAAACACCATATATTTT
J: TRBJ1-3
length: 15
size: -
V: TRBV9
D: TRBD1

CDR3: CASSPTNTGELFF
DNA: TGTGCCAGCAGCCCGACTAACACCGGGGAGCTGTTTTTT
J: TRBJ2-2
length: 13
size: -
V: TRBV7-6
D: -

CDR3: CASRTGDQPQHF
DNA: TGTGCCAGCAGAACAGGGGATCAGCCCCAGCATTTT
J: TRBJ1-5
length: 12
size: -
V: TRBV3-1/TRBV3-2
D: TRBD1

CDR3: CSVRAGGGQPQHF
DNA: TGCAGCGTTCGGGCAGGGGGCGGTCAGCCCCAGCATTTT
J: TRBJ1-5
length: 13
size: -
V: TRBV29-1
D: TRBD1

CDR3: CASSYTGGPDTQYF
DNA: TGTGCCAGCAGTTATACGGGGGGGCCGGATACGCAGTATTTT
J: TRBJ2-3
length: 14
size: -
V: TRBV6-2/TRBV6-3
D: TRBD2

CDR3: CASSLVGDRVRSSNQPQHF
DNA: TGTGCCAGTAGTCTAGTAGGGGACAGGGTCCGATCTAGCAATCAGCCCCAGCATTTT
J: TRBJ1-5
length: 19
size: once
V: TRBV19
D: TRBD1

CDR3: CASSLSTYGYTF
DNA: TGTGCCAGCAGTTTATCCACTTATGGCTACACCTTC
J: TRBJ1-2
length: 12
size: -
V: TRBV27
D: -

CDR3: CATSRDMRQGTGELFF
DNA: TGTGCCACCAGCAGAGATATGAGACAGGGGACCGGGGAGCTGTTTTTT
J: TRBJ2-2
length: 16
size: -
V: TRBV15
D: TRBD1

CDR3: CASSSQGLANTGELFF
DNA: TGTGCCAGTAGTTCCCAGGGACTAGCAAACACCGGGGAGCTGTTTTTT
J: TRBJ2-2
length: 16
size: -
V: TRBV19
D: TRBD2

CDR3: CASRINFAGETQYF
DNA: TGCGCCAGCCGAATTAACTTTGCCGGAGAGACCCAGTACTTC
J: TRBJ2-5
length: 14
size: -
V: TRBV5-1
D: -

CDR3: CASSTGGLNGYTF
DNA: TGTGCCAGCAGCACAGGGGGTTTGAATGGCTACACCTTC
J: TRBJ1-2
length: 13
size: -
V: TRBV7-9
D: TRBD1

CDR3: CASSQGPGQNSPLHF
DNA: TGCGCCAGCAGCCAAGGGCCGGGACAGAATTCACCCCTCCACTTT
J: TRBJ1-6
length: 15
size: -
V: TRBV4-3
D: TRBD1

CDR3: CASSPQGGTDTQYF
DNA: TGTGCCAGTAGTCCACAGGGGGGCACAGATACGCAGTATTTT
J: TRBJ2-3
length: 14
size: -
V: TRBV19
D: TRBD1

CDR3: CASSLRVTASYNEQFF
DNA: TGTGCCAGCAGCCTCCGGGTTACTGCCTCCTACAATGAGCAGTTCTTC
J: TRBJ2-1
length: 16
size: -
V: TRBV7-9
D: -

CDR3: CASSLEYHFTGSETQYF
DNA: TGTGCCAGCAGCTTAGAGTACCATTTTACAGGGAGTGAGACCCAGTACTTC
J: TRBJ2-5
length: 17
size: -
V: TRBV11-2
D: -

CDR3: CASSLARLSSEQYF
DNA: TGTGCCAGCAGCTTAGCTAGACTTTCCTCCGAGCAGTACTTC
J: TRBJ2-7
length: 14
size: -
V: TRBV7-2
D: -

CDR3: CASSIGGAGPGTEAFF
DNA: TGTGCCAGTAGTATAGGGGGAGCAGGCCCGGGCACTGAAGCTTTCTTT
J: TRBJ1-1
length: 16
size: -
V: TRBV19
D: -

CDR3: CASSSDRGRTDTQYF
DNA: TGTGCCAGCAGCTCGGACAGGGGGCGCACAGATACGCAGTATTTT
J: TRBJ2-3
length: 15
size: -
V: TRBV7-2
D: TRBD1

CDR3: CAIRTETGNYGYTF
DNA: TGTGCCATCAGGACTGAAACGGGAAACTATGGCTACACCTTC
J: TRBJ1-2
length: 14
size: -
V: TRBV10-3
D: -

CDR3: CASRTRQGVYGYTF
DNA: TGTGCCAGTAGAACCAGACAGGGAGTCTATGGCTACACCTTC
J: TRBJ1-2
length: 14
size: -
V: TRBV19
D: TRBD1

CDR3: CASAFTGFSGVGTGTDTQYF
DNA: TGTGCCAGTGCCTTCACCGGGTTCTCCGGCGTTGGAACGGGCACAGATACGCAGTATTTT
J: TRBJ2-3
length: 20
size: medium-sized
V: TRBV19
D: -

CDR3: CASESRFPNEQFF
DNA: TGTGCCAGCGAGTCTAGATTTCCCAATGAGCAGTTCTTC
J: TRBJ2-1
length: 13
size: -
V: TRBV6-5
D: -

CDR3: CAISEPSAGNTEAFF
DNA: TGTGCCATCAGTGAGCCCTCGGCAGGAAACACTGAAGCTTTCTTT
J: TRBJ1-1
length: 15
size: -
V: TRBV10-3
D: -

CDR3: CASSPQGQGALSSYNEQFF
DNA: TGTGCCAGTAGCCCCCAGGGGCAGGGGGCCCTGAGCTCCTACAATGAGCAGTTCTTC
J: TRBJ2-1
length: 19
size: -
V: TRBV19
D: TRBD1

CDR3: CASTPGGGRYGYTF
DNA: TGTGCCAGCACCCCGGGAGGGGGCAGGTATGGCTACACCTTC
J: TRBJ1-2
length: 14
size: -
V: TRBV6-5
D: TRBD1

CDR3: CASSYTENQPQHF
DNA: TGTGCCAGCAGTTATACCGAGAATCAGCCCCAGCATTTT
J: TRBJ1-5
length: 13
size: -
V: TRBV6-5
D: -

CDR3: CASSPTGGAGYNEQFF
DNA: TGTGCCAGCTCACCAACCGGGGGGGCGGGATACAATGAGCAGTTCTTC
J: TRBJ2-1
length: 16
size: -
V: TRBV18
D: TRBD2

CDR3: CASSPGQGLLYGYTF
DNA: TGTGCCAGCTCCCCAGGACAGGGCCTGCTCTATGGCTACACCTTC
J: TRBJ1-2
length: 15
size: -
V: TRBV18
D: TRBD1

CDR3: CASTRDSDYNEQFF
DNA: TGCGCCTCAACTCGGGACAGCGACTACAATGAGCAGTTCTTC
J: TRBJ2-1
length: 14
size: medium-sized
V: TRBV5-1
D: TRBD1

CDR3: CASSLLGTERNGYTF
DNA: TGCGCCAGCAGTCTCCTGGGGACAGAACGGAATGGCTACACCTTC
J: TRBJ1-2
length: 15
size: -
V: TRBV23-1
D: TRBD1

CDR3: CATSDSAGAGDTQYF
DNA: TGTGCCACCAGTGATTCAGCGGGAGCGGGAGATACGCAGTATTTT
J: TRBJ2-3
length: 15
size: -
V: TRBV24-1
D: TRBD2